These 16 T cell receptor beta chains were all obtained from the same sample, sequenced in a study of T cells in Graves' hyperthyroidism and ophthalmopathy. Amplification of TCR beta CDR3 regions used RNA as the template. Initially, a first-round RT-PCR of the TCR CDR3 employed the HTBI primer set. TCRdb reanalysed the multiplex PCR reads using MiXCR and keeps one entry per CDR3 protein. Found here are around 490,000 distinct CDR3 sequences, just under 20% of them singletons; the top ten hold approximately 48%. Sequencing used blood. The receptors stem from a man aged 40-50 years with Graves' ophthalmopathy.

This clonotype was seen only a few times. This chain joins TRBV29-1 and TRBJ1-5; D is ambiguous. The V end was cut by 1 base, the J end by 4 bases, with 8 bases between. The CDR3 loop spans 13 amino acids. Germline assignment: CDR1 SQVTM and CDR2 ANQGSEA. The CDR3 DNA follows: TGCAGCGTTGAAGTCGCCGTGAATCAGCCCCAGCATTTT. Protein: CSVEVAVNQPQHF. Full variable domain (outside the CDR3, taken from reference TRBV29-1 and TRBJ1-5): SAVISQKPSRDICQRGTSLTIQCQVDSQVTMMFWYRQQPGQSLTLIATANQGSEATYESGFVIDKFPISRPNLTFSTLTVSNMSPEDSSIYLCSVEVAVNQPQHFGDGTRLSIL.

This rearrangement joins TRBV3-1 to TRBJ1-2; the D is unclear. V was shortened by 1 base and J by 7 bases, with 4 bases between the two germline ends. The germline V gene has CDR1 LGHDT and CDR2 YNNKEL (reference sequence). This CDR3 is built from 11 residues. The CDR3 bases are TGTGCCAGCAGCCAAGTTTTTGGCTACACCTTC. Amino acid sequence: CASSQVFGYTF.

This clonotype appeared many times. The V call is TRBV30, the J call TRBJ2-5, with TRBD1 matching over 9 bases. In germline, CDR1 is GTSNPN, CDR2 SVGIG (reference sequence). The length of the CDR3 is 12 residues. The J segment lost 4 bases and the V segment lost 3 bases, leaving 0 bases of the junction unmatched. The CDR3 DNA follows: TGTGCCTGGAGACAGGGGGCAGAGACCCAGTACTTC. Encoded protein: CAWRQGAETQYF.

This clonotype was seen repeatedly, ten times or more. The chain couples TRBV5-1 to TRBJ2-1, with a tentative D call TRBD2 (6 bases). Germline V gives CDR1 SGHRS, CDR2 YFSETQ. The CDR3 is 20 amino acids. V shed 0 bases and J shed 0 bases, with 22 bases lying between them. In nucleotides, the CDR3 is TGCGCCAGCAGCTTGGCGACGGGACTCCCCAAAGTGGGCTCCTACAATGAGCAGTTCTTC. Its translation: CASSLATGLPKVGSYNEQFF.

This clonotype was detected ten times or more. The chain links TRBV27 to TRBJ2-1; TRBD1 might be the D (5 bases). The ends were cut back, 5 bases at V and 2 bases at J, with 16 bases in the middle. CDR1 and CDR2 from the germline V gene are MNHEY and SMNVEV (reference sequence). This CDR3 spans 16 amino acids. The CDR3 is CASSPTTWGTYNEQFF. The CDR3 nucleotides are TGTGCCAGCAGTCCAACCACATGGGGCACCTACAATGAGCAGTTCTTC.

The sample holds a few counts of this clonotype. The chain is built from TRBV6-6 and TRBJ2-2; 10 bases are shared with TRBD2. There are 17 residues in the CDR3. Germline loops: CDR1 MNHNY, CDR2 SVGAGI (reference sequence). The V and J ends lost 0 bases and 0 bases, in that order; junction bases with no gene match: 1. CDR3 DNA: TGTGCCAGCAGTTACTCTAGCGGGGGGTCGAACACCGGGGAGCTGTTTTTT. Amino acid sequence: CASSYSSGGSNTGELFF.

This clonotype was observed a few times. The rearrangement links TRBV3-1 to TRBJ2-2; 8 bases map to TRBD1. Germline V gene lookup returns CDR1 LGHDT and CDR2 YNNKEL (reference sequence). Trimming cost V 3 bases and J 7 bases; bases outside gene matches: 10. CDR3 length: 16 residues. The CDR3 is CASSHQRQGLGGELFF. CDR3 in DNA: TGTGCCAGCAGCCACCAAAGACAGGGGCTCGGCGGGGAGCTGTTTTTT.

With regard to this clonotype: A much larger clone lies one base from this, so it may be a read error. This sequence joins TRBV30 and TRBJ2-7; no clear D gene. The germline V gene has CDR1 GTSNPN and CDR2 SVGIG (reference sequence). The CDR3 extends over 15 amino acids. The CDR3 sequence is CAWSHPGRSSYERYF. Written as DNA, the CDR3 is TGTGCCTGGAGTCACCCCGGCAGGAGCTCCTACGAGCGGTACTTC.

The chain joins TRBV4-2 to TRBJ1-5; D remains unclear. Germline values: CDR1 LGHNA, CDR2 YNFKEQ. There are 16 residues in the CDR3. The V end was cut by 0 bases, the J end by 4 bases, with 13 bases between. The CDR3 sequence is CASSQDSDLGNQPQHF. In DNA, the CDR3 is TGTGCCAGCAGCCAAGATTCGGATCTGGGGAATCAGCCCCAGCATTTT.

This clonotype was seen a few times. The rearrangement links TRBV27 to TRBJ1-5; the D gene is possibly TRBD1 (6 bases). The germline V gene has CDR1 MNHEY and CDR2 SMNVEV (reference sequence). V was trimmed by 4 bases and J by 0 bases, leaving 13 bases between them. The CDR3 runs to 16 residues. The CDR3 bases are TGTGCCAGCAGTTCCTACATGGACAGTAGCAATCAGCCCCAGCATTTT. It is translated as CASSSYMDSSNQPQHF.

This clonotype was found a few times. This chain connects TRBV6-5 to TRBJ2-3; D unresolved. The CDR3 totals 14 residues. Germline V gene data show CDR1 as MNHEY and CDR2 as SVGAGI. Trimming took 4 bases from V and 6 from J, leaving 14 bases between them. CDR3 coding DNA: TGTGCCAGCAGTTTCTGGACCTCTAGGGATACGCAGTATTTT. Translated: CASSFWTSRDTQYF.

This clonotype was seen ten or more times. In DNA form, the CDR3 reads TGTGCCAGCAGCCAAGGTGGGGGGCCGCAGCCCCAGCATTTT. Translation gives CASSQGGGPQPQHF. This chain joins TRBV3-1 and TRBJ1-5; tentative D call: TRBD1 (6 bases). The length of the CDR3 is 14 residues. The germline V gene encodes CDR1 LGHDT and CDR2 YNNKEL (reference sequence). Trimming left V 1 base short and J 7 bases short, with 11 bases between.

This clonotype was observed a few times. This rearrangement joins TRBV30 to TRBJ1-3, with D possibly matching TRBD1 (5 bases). CDR3 length: 12 amino acids. Germline CDR1 and CDR2: GTSNPN and SVGIG (reference sequence). V lost 8 bases and J 1 base, leaving 9 bases between the germline ends. The CDR3 region is CAAEGSGNTIYF. The CDR3 nucleotides read TGTGCCGCAGAGGGGTCTGGAAACACCATATATTTT.

In its sample, this clonotype was seen a few times. J is TRBJ2-7 and V is TRBV7-2, with D unclear. The germline V gene has CDR1 SGHTA and CDR2 FQGNSA. Trimming removed 4 bases at V and 3 bases at J, with 19 bases between. This CDR3 has 16 residues. CDR3 in DNA: TGTGCCAGCAGCTCAGGACCCGTAGTGTTGGGCTACGAGCAGTACTTC. Amino acid sequence: CASSSGPVVLGYEQYF.

This clonotype was seen many times. The DNA for the CDR3 is TGTGCCAGCAAACGCGCACCGGCTCCCCTTAGCACAGATACGCAGTATTTT. It translates to CASKRAPAPLSTDTQYF. The rearrangement uses TRBV7-2 and TRBJ2-3; no definite D call. CDR3 length: 17 amino acids. V was cut by 7 bases and J by 0 bases, with 20 bases left in between. Germline lookup yields CDR1 SGHTA and CDR2 FQGNSA.

This clonotype was observed a handful of times. This likely comes from a read error, as the CDR3 has no conserved phenylalanine or tryptophan at its end. The genes are TRBV12-3 or TRBV12-4 and TRBJ2-2; no clear D. The CDR3 runs 13 residues. V lost 3 bases to trimming and J lost 3 bases, with 5 bases between them. The CDR3 loop is CASSFQYTGELFL. Here the CDR3 DNA reads TGTGCCAGCAGTTTTCAGTACACCGGGGAGCTGTTTCTT.